This T cell receptor beta chain was obtained from a study of shared clonotypes between healthy human individuals (dated by TCRdb to the early 2020s). Concerning the study at large: Three men and two women, aged 18 to 49 years, made up the cohort. For each donor, CD4 naive and CD4 memory were each given three plates, CD8 naive was given two plates, and CD8 memory was given one plate. Different laboratories and diverse techniques were used to prepare libraries and sequence TCR repertoires, to increase sequencing depth and limit assay-specific biases. Between about 0.8 and 8.9 billion PBMCs per donor were obtained by leukapheresis. To estimate repertoire size and how much clonotypes are shared between individuals, the study performed deep sequencing of blood TCR repertoires from a handful of healthy adults.

V gives up 4 bases and J gives up 0 bases, and the segment between their germline ends measures 13 bases. From the germline V gene, CDR1 is SNHLY and CDR2 is FYNNEI. Including cysteine and phenylalanine, the CDR3 has 16 amino acids. Kept here is only the CDR3 DNA, which spans 48 bases and is read in frame from base 1. Using the deep immunoSEQ assay, multiplex PCR amplified TCR CDR3 regions from genomic DNA. Extracted genomic DNA from each cell subset was distributed evenly across all wells of several immunoSEQ 96-well plates, and each plate was treated as a replicate. For sorted subsets, about 210 ng of genomic DNA, equivalent to 30,000 or so T cell genomes, went into each replicate PCR. The purified libraries were quantified using a Qubit 3.0 fluorometer, sized with a Bioanalyzer 2100, and then quantified again using the KAPA Library Quantification kit. A separate single-read 150-cycle Illumina NextSeq 550 flow cell was used to sequence each immunoSEQ 96-well plate. In the source study's methods: Because the immunoSEQ output included only junctional sequences and no quality scores, the filtering could not be the same as the filtering used for full-length reads. To assign V/J genes and CDR3, sequences were annotated against IMGT germline references using PyIR, a Python wrapper for IgBLAST v1.9. Reads were filtered out if the reads had weak V/J assignments (E-value above 1e-6), no CDR3, stop codons, out-of-frame junctions, or ambiguous translated residues. A V3J clonotype was defined by an identical inferred V gene, J gene, and CDR3 amino acid sequence. The percentage overlap between two repertoires was calculated by dividing the number of shared unique clonotypes by the size of the smaller repertoire. Three approaches were used to assess repertoire richness: RTK rarefaction, the Chao1 estimator, and Recon v2.1 estimates of unobserved clonotypes. OLGA was used to compute generation probabilities for all TCRbeta clonotypes that the gDNA method yielded from a handful of donors. The table was pulled from immuneACCESS by TCRdb, which kept in-frame rearrangements only. Such tables lose some clones; where checked, under half of the loss comes from unresolved V genes, and the rest has no known cause. That table is the source of V, J and clone size, and D and trimming were worked out from the DNA. The sample table shows over a million clones, and about 77% are seen once. The ten top clones hold about 1.5% of the sample.

What the work shows at the level of the full study, not this receptor alone: Because the study included only a small number of donors, the genetic and exposure-history diversity represented was limited. Approximately 5% of naive CD4, around 4% of naive CD8, roughly 2.5% of memory CD4, and around 0.42% of memory CD8 clonotypes were shared across several donors. Even with the large sequencing depth, rarefaction of the sorted-subset datasets indicated that sequencing was incomplete. Clonotypes shared by all four sorted-subset donors showed higher generation probabilities than non-shared clonotypes. Sampling was restricted to blood, and TCR repertoires in tissue are likely to differ from TCR repertoires in blood. Pairwise subsampling led to the expectation that sequencing depth would affect the degree of clonotype sharing among donors. Larger estimated clonotype richness was generally found for naive subsets than for memory subsets.

Healthy HIV-negative adults with no recently reported acute infections or vaccinations were included as donors. Every donor was a Caucasian adult living in Nashville, Tennessee, USA. CD4+ T cells were enriched by magnetic negative selection; naive cells were then positively selected on CD45RA, and the negative fraction formed the memory subset. Blood was collected by leukapheresis, and PBMCs were isolated by Ficoll-Histopaque density gradient centrifugation and then cryopreserved in liquid nitrogen vapor phase. Analytical flow cytometry was used to check the purity and quantity of each magnetically sorted T cell population. From each sorted fraction, genomic DNA was isolated and quantified by UV absorbance on a Nanodrop 2000c. About this clone itself: No cognate antigen has been identified for it. Base quality data are lacking; no much larger clone is found one base away.

Rearrangement joined TRBV2 to TRBJ2-4; the D gene is perhaps TRBD1, on 7 matching bases. The sequence was obtained from a man aged 18 to 29 in good health. The sample comprised memory CD4+ T cells sorted from blood. The cell subset or site label here, explained by the study, means: CD45RA-negative fraction. CDR3 loop: CASSAGAGGAKNIQYF. The base sequence is TGTGCCAGCAGTGCGGGAGCAGGGGGAGCCAAAAACATTCAGTACTTC.